In its sample, the clone carrying this T cell receptor beta chain was seen many times. The data stem from a study of low-dose radiotherapy and immunotherapy resistance in tumors. The wider study: Cohort 2, a group dosed every two weeks at 1 Gy per fraction, received 13 Gy in total over 26 weeks. Patients were given intravenous nivolumab 240 mg every two weeks plus ipilimumab 1 mg/kg every six weeks. With cycle 1 day 1 as the start, patients took oral aspirin 300 mg daily for four cycles.

TRAV- and TRBV-specific primers primed first-strand cDNA, covering alpha and beta chains. For amplifying TCRs, the PCR ran for 20 to 25 cycles with Phusion, which was used together with a constant-region primer and the adapter on the V primers. In vitro transcription amplified the mRNA that had been isolated. Via MiXCR, TCRdb re-called the reads, giving one row per CDR3 protein. The sample holds 40,000 or so distinct CDR3 sequences; 31% are singletons and the top ten take about 3.7%. Time point noted: before trial treatment. Germline loops: CDR1 LGHDT, CDR2 YNNKEL (reference sequence). Trimming shortened V by 5 bases and J by 2 bases, and 16 bases separated the two germline ends. The CDR3 length is 15 residues.

The genes are TRBV3-1 and TRBJ2-7, with a weak D call TRBD2 (6 bases). Source: PBMCs, taken before treatment. The receptor was derived from a male donor with gallbladder cancer. In DNA, the CDR3 is TGTGCCAGCAGCGAGACCACCGGGACTGCCTACGAGCAGTACTTC. This translates into CASSETTGTAYEQYF.